These 16 T cell receptor beta chains were sequenced from one sample in a study of cytomegalovirus exposure and HLA in healthy donors. Use of 60 Vbeta and 13 Jbeta primers characterized the PCR. Profiled with immunoSEQ multiplex PCR; TCRdb holds only in-frame clones, not every one. This repertoire shows about 98,000 clones, roughly two thirds found once; its top ten account for under 3%. Sequenced: PBMCs. The receptor set was obtained from a man between 50 and 59 years old in good health and CMV-seronegative.

This CDR3 is CASSKPPGLAGGAKETQYF. The CDR3 region has the DNA TGTGCCAGCAGCAAACCTCCGGGACTAGCGGGGGGGGCCAAAGAGACCCAGTACTTC. The chain uses TRBV7-2 and TRBJ2-5; 16 bases map to TRBD2. V was pared by 5 bases and J by 3 bases, with 12 bases of the junction left unmatched. CDR1 is SGHTA and CDR2 is FQGNSA in the germline V gene. This CDR3 has 19 amino acids.

The chain uses TRBV2 and TRBJ1-2, with a weak D call TRBD1 (6 bases). The V and J ends lost 4 bases and 6 bases respectively, with 18 bases between them. The CDR3 runs 15 residues. CDR1 SNHLY and CDR2 FYNNEI come from the germline V gene. This CDR3 is CASSGGRGTRNGYTF. CDR3 nucleotides: TGTGCCAGCAGTGGGGGGAGGGGGACGAGGAATGGCTACACCTTC.

There are a few counts of this clone. The chain employs TRBV4-1 and TRBJ1-2; 9 bases are shared with TRBD1. The CDR3 spans 16 residues. CDR1 MGHRA and CDR2 YSYEKL come from the germline V gene. Germline trimming cut 2 bases from V and 7 bases from J; bases unmatched to any gene: 11. The CDR3 region is CASSQREQGARVGYTF. CDR3 nucleotides: TGCGCCAGCAGCCAAAGGGAACAGGGGGCGCGGGTTGGCTACACCTTC.

The genes are TRBV7-2 and TRBJ1-6; 9 bases agree with TRBD1. Germline CDR1 and CDR2: SGHTA and FQGNSA. V dropped 5 bases and J dropped 7; count of bases not matched to a gene: 6. This CDR3 has 15 amino acids. Here the CDR3 DNA reads TGTGCCAGCAGCCTCGACAGGGGGGCCAATTCACCCCTCCACTTT. As protein: CASSLDRGANSPLHF. The variable domain in full, completed from reference TRBV7-2 and TRBJ1-6, reads GAGVSQSPSNKVTEKGKDVELRCDPISGHTALYWYRQSLGQGLEFLIYFQGNSAPDKSGLPSDRFSAERTGGSVSTLTIQRTQQEDSAVYLCASSLDRGANSPLHFGNGTRLTVT.

The chain uses TRBV7-9 and TRBJ2-5; 8 positions match TRBD2. Trimming cost V 2 bases and J 3 bases; bases outside gene matches: 8. Germline V gives CDR1 SEHNR, CDR2 FQNEAQ (reference sequence). This CDR3 region has 16 residues. The CDR3 sequence is CASSLISGRVEETQYF. CDR3 in DNA: TGTGCCAGCAGCTTAATCAGCGGGAGAGTGGAAGAGACCCAGTACTTC.

This chain uses TRBV11-2 with TRBJ1-2, with D possibly matching TRBD1 (5 bases). Germline loops: CDR1 SGHAT, CDR2 FQNNGV. The CDR3 loop spans 13 amino acids. The ends were cut back, 0 bases at V and 9 bases at J, with 11 bases in the middle. CDR3 amino acids: CASSLDRRQRYTF. The DNA for the CDR3 is TGTGCCAGCAGCTTAGATAGGAGACAGCGCTACACCTTC.

The rearrangement links TRBV5-1 to TRBJ1-3; D not resolved. Trimming left V 0 bases short and J 3 bases short, with 4 bases between. The CDR3 spans 13 residues. The germline V gene encodes CDR1 SGHRS and CDR2 YFSETQ. CDR3 DNA: TGCGCCAGCAGCTTGGACGGTGGAAACACCATATATTTT. Its translation is CASSLDGGNTIYF.

The chain employs TRBV9 and TRBJ2-7; 8 nucleotides agree with TRBD2. The CDR3 has 18 residues. The trim removed 0 bases at V and 0 bases at J, leaving 11 bases unmatched. Germline CDR1 and CDR2: SGDLS and YYNGEE. This CDR3 reads CASSVGGSGTTSSYEQYF. The CDR3 region has the DNA TGTGCCAGCAGCGTAGGGGGTAGCGGGACCACAAGCTCCTACGAGCAGTACTTC. The whole variable domain, filled in from reference TRBV9 and TRBJ2-7, reads DSGVTQTPKHLITATGQRVTLRCSPRSGDLSVYWYQQSLDQGLQFLIQYYNGEERAKGNILERFSAQQFPDLHSELNLSSLELGDSALYFCASSVGGSGTTSSYEQYFGPGTRLTVT.

The chain has TRBV28 and TRBJ2-3; 12 bases are a match to TRBD2. This CDR3 has 18 amino acids. Looked up from germline, CDR1 is MDHEN and CDR2 is SYDVKM. Trimming cost V 6 bases and J 2 bases; bases outside gene matches: 12. CDR3 sequence (DNA): TGTGCCAGCAGCCCTATCAGAGGACTAGCGGGGCTCACAGATACGCAGTATTTT. Residues: CASSPIRGLAGLTDTQYF.

In its sample, this clone was seen a few times. The chain joins TRBV11-2 to TRBJ2-5, with D uncertain. V was clipped by 1 base and J by 6 bases, with 6 bases between them. This CDR3 has 12 amino acids. Germline-derived CDR1 and CDR2 are SGHAT and FQNNGV. The CDR3 loop is CASSLGYQTQYF. The DNA of the CDR3 is TGTGCCAGCAGCTTAGGCTACCAGACCCAGTACTTC.

DNA of the CDR3: TGTGCCAGCAGCCCACCGACAGATTCTAACACTGAAGCTTTCTTT. Its translation is CASSPPTDSNTEAFF. The chain links TRBV7-9 to TRBJ1-1, with D tentatively TRBD1 (5 bases). Germline V gene sequence: CDR1 SEHNR, CDR2 FQNEAQ (reference sequence). The CDR3 is 15 amino acids. V gave up 5 bases and J gave up 2 bases, with 15 bases separating them.

The chain has TRBV19 and TRBJ1-3; 12 nucleotides align to TRBD1. The CDR3 length is 20 residues. Trimming removed 5 bases from V and 0 bases from J; junction bases left unmatched: 14. CDR1 and CDR2 (germline): LNHDA, SQIVND (reference sequence). The CDR3 is CASSAAGTGGITLSGNTIYF. The CDR3 nucleotides are TGTGCCAGTAGTGCCGCCGGGACAGGGGGCATCACCCTCTCTGGAAACACCATATATTTT.

The chain links TRBV18 to TRBJ1-3; a possible D gene is TRBD1 (6 bases). The CDR3 is made up of 14 amino acids. With 3 bases removed from V and 11 bases from J, the gap between germline ends came to 17 bases. Germline CDR1 KGHSH, CDR2 LQKENI. CDR3 sequence reads: CASSPRQGQDAIYF. The CDR3 coding sequence is TGTGCCAGCTCACCCCGCCAGGGGCAAGACGCCATATATTTT.

CDR3 DNA sequence: TGTGCCAGCAGCGGGCGGGGGGCGGTGGAGACCCAGTACTTC. Residues: CASSGRGAVETQYF. This chain joins TRBV9 and TRBJ2-5; TRBD2 agrees at 8 bases. The V gene's germline CDR1 is SGDLS and CDR2 YYNGEE. V trimming: 3 bases; J trimming: 5 bases; junction bases outside the gene matches: 6. The CDR3 runs 14 residues.

The chain carries TRBV19 and TRBJ2-5; a possible D gene is TRBD1 (6 bases). TRBJ2-7 explains the end of the DNA better; the J call may be wrong. Germline values: CDR1 LNHDA, CDR2 SQIVND (reference sequence). The CDR3 is 14 amino acids. The CDR3 DNA reads TGTGCCAGTAGCCGACAGGTGAGCTCCTACGAGCAGTACTTC. Translated, it gives CASSRQVSSYEQYF.

The CDR3 DNA reads as TGTGCCAGCAGCTTAGCACCTTTAGGGGGCGGTTCACCCCTCCACTTT. Protein: CASSLAPLGGGSPLHF. The V and J genes are TRBV11-2 and TRBJ1-6; TRBD1 agrees at 7 bases. Per germline, CDR1 SGHAT and CDR2 FQNNGV. Trimming took 1 base from V and 9 from J; bases not matched to a gene: 9. The CDR3 loop spans 16 amino acids. Full variable domain (remainder filled in from reference TRBV11-2 and TRBJ1-6): EAGVAQSPRYKIIEKRQSVAFWCNPISGHATLYWYQQILGQGPKLLIQFQNNGVVDDSQLPKDRFSAERLKGVDSTLKIQPAKLEDSAVYLCASSLAPLGGGSPLHFGNGTRLTVT.